This T cell receptor (beta chain) was documented in a study of blood T cell repertoires in COVID-19. Study summary: T cells, B-cell-depleted T cells, or PBMCs provided the cDNA or gDNA that served as material.

Sequencing used immunoSEQ multiplex PCR; TCRdb keeps in-frame clones, though not all of them. Of 270,000 or so clones listed, approximately 88% were seen once; the top ten hold 0.94%. The CDR3 is 16 residues long. This clone was seen a few times. The clonotype comes from a middle-aged woman who had recovered from COVID-19. The chain links TRBV21-1 to TRBJ1-3; the table assigns TRBD1, which was not confirmed against the DNA. TRBV21-1 is a pseudogene locus. Sequencing was carried out using peripheral blood. The CDR3 DNA is TGTGCCAGCAGCATATTAACAGGGGACTCTGGAAACACCATATATTTT. This codes for CASSILTGDSGNTIYF.